This TCR beta chain was recorded in a study of blood T cell repertoires in COVID-19. At the level of the study: Acute-phase and convalescent COVID-19 samples originated in the United States, Italy and Spain. Sources were T cells, B-cell-depleted T cells, or PBMCs; the material itself was cDNA or gDNA.

The CDR3 length is 18 residues. The V gene lost 6 bases and the J gene lost 0 bases, with 18 bases spanning the gap. Germline assignment: CDR1 MDHEN and CDR2 SYDVKM. Clones were read by immunoSEQ multiplex PCR, and TCRdb kept only the in-frame ones, dropping some. Among more than 95,000 clones listed, over 65% were seen once. Specimen: peripheral blood. The sequence derives from a man in his sixties with acute or convalescent COVID-19. The chain carries TRBV28 and TRBJ1-6; D not certain. CDR3 DNA: TGTGCCAGCAGGCTGGCAGCAGTGGGAGGCTCCTATAATTCACCCCTCCACTTT. Translating it yields CASRLAAVGGSYNSPLHF.